This T cell receptor beta chain was identified during a study of T-cell reconstitution after alpha-beta-depleted transplantation in children. For TCRbeta, the library was prepared with unique molecular identifiers. Using its own MiXCR run on the PCR reads, TCRdb lists one record per CDR3 protein. The repertoire holds 200,000 to 250,000 distinct CDR3 sequences, with approximately 9% as singletons. CDR3 length equals 16 residues. Trimming cost V 6 bases and J 7 bases; bases outside gene matches: 15. The chain links TRBV12-3 or TRBV12-4 to TRBJ1-5; 7 nucleotides align to TRBD1. The TCR sequence derives from a human donor who donated a stem cell graft to a child with acute lymphoblastic leukemia. Sequencing was performed on PBMCs from the stem cell graft donor, taken from the stem cell graft. The CDR3 nucleotides are TGTGCCAGCAGCCCTAGGGGGCTAGGACTTAGCCAGCCCCAGCATTTT. Protein sequence: CASSPRGLGLSQPQHF.